Each of the 31 T cell receptor beta chains below was sequenced from the same sample in a study of patients and donors after allogeneic stem cell transplantation. TCRdb called the RT-PCR reads again in MiXCR, with one record for every CDR3 protein. The data contain roughly 940,000 distinct CDR3 sequences, over 15% of them singletons. Sequencing input: blood, either unsorted or a sorted T cell fraction (not recorded which). These TCRs come from a human donor who was either an allogeneic HSCT recipient or a stem cell or donor lymphocyte infusion donor (not recorded which). It is not recorded whose cells these are; they may come from a transplant donor.

The sample holds a few counts of this clonotype. The CDR3, as DNA: TGTGCCAGCAGTTTACAGGGTTCCTTCACAGATACGCAGTATTTT. Its translation is CASSLQGSFTDTQYF. This rearrangement joins TRBV27 to TRBJ2-3; D perhaps matches TRBD1 (5 bases). The V and J ends lost 2 bases and 2 bases respectively, with 11 bases between them. CDR1 MNHEY and CDR2 SMNVEV come from the germline V gene (reference sequence). CDR3 length: 15 amino acids.

The chain combines TRBV29-1 with TRBJ2-2, with D unclear. This CDR3 has 13 residues. The V end was cut by 5 bases, the J end by 1 base, with 8 bases between. Germline values: CDR1 SQVTM, CDR2 ANQGSEA. DNA for the CDR3: TGCAGCGTTTTTCCGGGGAACACCGGGGAGCTGTTTTTT. Its protein is CSVFPGNTGELFF.

The V gene is TRBV15, the J gene TRBJ2-7; 7 nucleotides line up with TRBD1. The CDR3 covers 14 residues. V lost 5 bases to trimming and J lost 2 bases; unmatched junction nucleotides: 6. The germline V gene has CDR1 LNHNV and CDR2 YYDKDF (reference sequence). CDR3 amino acids: CATSSDRATYEQYF. In DNA form, the CDR3 reads TGTGCCACCAGCTCAGACAGGGCCACCTACGAGCAGTACTTC.

This clonotype has only a few counts. As DNA, the CDR3 is TGTGCCAGCAGCCCTCGAGGGGAGGCGAACACTGAAGCTTTCTTT. This encodes CASSPRGEANTEAFF. V usage is TRBV4-2 and J usage is TRBJ1-1; D possibly corresponds to TRBD1 (5 bases). This CDR3 contains 15 residues. V was cut by 4 bases and J by 1 base, with 13 bases left in between. Germline CDR1 is LGHNA and CDR2 is YNFKEQ.

This clonotype was detected many times. The chain employs TRBV12-3 or TRBV12-4 and TRBJ2-2, with a weak D call TRBD2 (6 bases). Trimming took off 6 bases at V and 1 base at J, with 12 bases between the two ends. The CDR3 contains 15 residues. In DNA, the CDR3 is TGTGCCAGCAGCCGGGGGACGGGGAACACCGGGGAGCTGTTTTTT. This translates into CASSRGTGNTGELFF.

This clonotype was found a few times. This chain uses TRBV5-1 with TRBJ2-1, with 14 bases that match TRBD2. With V trimmed by 1 base and J by 6 bases, 12 bases remained unmatched. In germline, CDR1 is SGHRS, CDR2 YFSETQ. The CDR3 is made up of 19 amino acids. The CDR3 DNA is TGCGCCAGCAGCTTGTATGGTCCGGGACTAGCGGGAGAAAGCAATGAGCAGTTCTTC. Encoded protein: CASSLYGPGLAGESNEQFF. Combining the CDR3 with reference TRBV5-1 and TRBJ2-1 gives the whole variable domain KAGVTQTPRYLIKTRGQQVTLSCSPISGHRSVSWYQQTPGQGLQFLFEYFSETQRNKGNFPGRFSGRQFSNSRSEMNVSTLELGDSALYLCASSLYGPGLAGESNEQFFGPGTRLTVL.

This clonotype was observed at least ten times. V usage is TRBV6-2 or TRBV6-3 and J usage is TRBJ2-1; D gene unclear. Trimming stripped 0 bases from V and 7 bases from J, with 7 bases between. This CDR3 is 13 amino acids long. Germline assignment: CDR1 MNHEY and CDR2 SVGEGT. Written as DNA, the CDR3 is TGTGCCAGCAGTTACTCAGGTCGGAATGAGCAGTTCTTC. Residues: CASSYSGRNEQFF.

In its sample, this clonotype was seen a few times. The chain joins TRBV29-1 to TRBJ2-5; 12 nucleotides match TRBD1. The CDR3 extends over 15 amino acids. Germline loops: CDR1 SQVTM, CDR2 ANQGSEA. V lost 7 bases to trimming and J lost 5 bases; unmatched junction nucleotides: 11. CDR3 nucleotide sequence: TGCAGCGCTGACCCCGGGACAGGGGGCCTGGAGACCCAGTACTTC. Translation gives CSADPGTGGLETQYF. The whole variable domain, remainder taken from reference TRBV29-1 and TRBJ2-5, is SAVISQKPSRDICQRGTSLTIQCQVDSQVTMMFWYRQQPGQSLTLIATANQGSEATYESGFVIDKFPISRPNLTFSTLTVSNMSPEDSSIYLCSADPGTGGLETQYFGPGTRLLVL.

Only a few counts were recorded for this clonotype. The chain joins TRBV7-9 to TRBJ2-6; the D gene is possibly TRBD1 (5 bases). V was pared by 5 bases and J by 13 bases, with 21 bases between. Germline V gives CDR1 SEHNR, CDR2 FQNEAQ (reference sequence). The CDR3 spans 15 residues. CDR3 loop: CASSRLNYQGWVLTF. The CDR3 DNA sequence: TGTGCCAGCAGCCGACTTAACTATCAGGGTTGGGTCCTGACTTTC. The whole variable domain, remainder taken from reference TRBV7-9 and TRBJ2-6, is DTGVSQNPRHKITKRGQNVTFRCDPISEHNRLYWYRQTLGQGPEFLTYFQNEAQLEKSRLLSDRFSAERPKGSFSTLEIQRTEQGDSAMYLCASSRLNYQGWVLTFGAGSRLTVL.

This chain joins TRBV24-1 and TRBJ2-1; D call uncertain. Germline CDR1 is KGHDR and CDR2 is SFDVKD. V was shortened by 4 bases and J by 10 bases, with 13 bases between the two germline ends. The length of the CDR3 is 13 residues. The CDR3 bases are TGTGCCACCAGTGACCCCATCCCCGGGGAGCAGTTCTTC. Its translation: CATSDPIPGEQFF.

This clonotype has only a few counts. The V call is TRBV29-1, the J call TRBJ1-1; D is unclear. Looked up from germline, CDR1 is SQVTM and CDR2 is ANQGSEA. Trimming cost V 2 bases and J 8 bases, with 12 bases left between them. This CDR3 region has 12 residues. CDR3 protein: CSVERLPTEAFF. The CDR3 DNA is TGCAGCGTTGAACGCCTCCCAACCGAAGCTTTCTTT.

This clonotype was seen a few times. Here the CDR3 reads CASSHARTVYTGELFF. The CDR3 DNA reads TGTGCCAGCAGCCACGCACGGACAGTCTACACCGGGGAGCTGTTTTTT. This chain links TRBV3-1 with TRBJ2-2; tentatively, D is TRBD1 (6 bases). Germline V gives CDR1 LGHDT, CDR2 YNNKEL (reference sequence). This CDR3 has 16 residues. Between the trimmed V and J ends, which lost 3 bases and 3 bases, there was a span of 14 bases. The full variable domain, with the rest looked up from reference TRBV3-1 and TRBJ2-2, is DTAVSQTPKYLVTQMGNDKSIKCEQNLGHDTMYWYKQDSKKFLKIMFSYNNKELIINETVPNRFSPKSPDKAHLNLHINSLELGDSAVYFCASSHARTVYTGELFFGEGSRLTVL.

V gene TRBV5-1 combines with J gene TRBJ1-1; 7 bases align to TRBD1. CDR1 and CDR2 (germline): SGHRS, YFSETQ. Trimming cost V 0 bases and J 4 bases; bases outside gene matches: 6. The CDR3 runs 15 residues. The CDR3 nucleotides read TGCGCCAGCAGCTTGGAGCGGGCAGGGGGCACTGAAGCTTTCTTT. It yields the protein CASSLERAGGTEAFF.

Many counts were recorded for this clonotype. This chain uses TRBV12-3 or TRBV12-4 with TRBJ1-5, with 8 bases matching TRBD1. The V and J ends lost 5 bases and 7 bases, in that order; junction bases with no gene match: 7. This CDR3 is 14 amino acids long. CDR3 region: CASSLDRGRQPQHF. CDR3 coding DNA: TGTGCCAGCAGTCTCGACAGGGGACGCCAGCCCCAGCATTTT.

The chain links TRBV5-1 to TRBJ2-7; D is unresolved. This CDR3 has 11 amino acids. CDR1 is SGHRS and CDR2 is YFSETQ in the germline V gene. V was clipped by 4 bases and J by 7 bases, with 9 bases between them. CDR3 coding DNA: TGCGCCAGCAGCCTAGTGGCGGAGCAGTACTTC. Translation: CASSLVAEQYF.

The sample holds a few counts of this clonotype. This chain uses TRBV5-1 with TRBJ2-7; D possibly corresponds to TRBD1 (5 bases). Germline CDR1 SGHRS, CDR2 YFSETQ. The CDR3 runs 15 residues. Trimming cost V 0 bases and J 6 bases, with 16 bases left between them. Written as DNA, the CDR3 is TGCGCCAGCAGCTTGGGACAGACAAGCCCCTCCGAGCAGTACTTC. This encodes CASSLGQTSPSEQYF. The full variable domain, its missing parts supplied by reference TRBV5-1 and TRBJ2-7, is KAGVTQTPRYLIKTRGQQVTLSCSPISGHRSVSWYQQTPGQGLQFLFEYFSETQRNKGNFPGRFSGRQFSNSRSEMNVSTLELGDSALYLCASSLGQTSPSEQYFGPGTRLTVT.

The chain carries TRBV21-1 and TRBJ2-3; the table's TRBD1 call for D was not verified on the DNA. TRBV21-1 counts as a pseudogene. CDR3 length: 12 amino acids. CDR3: CASSITGLTQYF. CDR3 coding DNA: TGTGCCAGCAGCATCACAGGGTTGACACAGTATTTT.

This clonotype has only a few counts. The chain is built from TRBV6-1 and TRBJ2-2, with D perhaps TRBD2 (6 bases). The V end was cut by 11 bases, the J end by 2 bases, with 15 bases between. This CDR3 has 14 residues. The germline CDR1 and CDR2 sequences are MNHNS and SASEGT. The DNA of the CDR3 is TGTGCCTCCTCGGGGGACGGAAACACCGGGGAGCTGTTTTTT. Translating it yields CASSGDGNTGELFF.

As DNA, the CDR3 is TGTGCCAGTAGTGACGACGGCTATAGCAATCAGCCCCAGCATTTT. Protein: CASSDDGYSNQPQHF. The rearrangement uses TRBV19 and TRBJ1-5, with D hard to call. The CDR3 runs 15 residues. The V end was cut by 5 bases, the J end by 0 bases, with 11 bases between. The germline V gene encodes CDR1 LNHDA and CDR2 SQIVND (reference sequence).

The gene calls are TRBV6-1 and TRBJ1-1, with a weak D call TRBD1 (5 bases). The CDR3 runs to 17 residues. Trimming pared 5 bases from V and 0 bases from J, leaving 19 bases between. Germline V CDR1 and CDR2: MNHNS, SASEGT. The CDR3 nucleotides are TGTGCCAGCAGTCCCATCGGGGGTGGGGCCATGAACACTGAAGCTTTCTTT. Amino acids: CASSPIGGGAMNTEAFF.

The chain uses TRBV4-2 and TRBJ2-1; 8 bases agree with TRBD2. J gave up 2 bases and V 1 base, and 10 bases lay outside the gene matches. Germline V CDR1 and CDR2: LGHNA, YNFKEQ. This CDR3 spans 18 amino acids. The CDR3 region is CASSQVRGGGTTYNEQFF. In nucleotides, the CDR3 is TGTGCCAGCAGCCAAGTTCGGGGCGGGGGGACAACCTACAATGAGCAGTTCTTC.

The genes are TRBV7-3 and TRBJ1-1; D gene ambiguous. The CDR3 has 14 amino acids. From germline, CDR1 is SGHTA and CDR2 FQGTGA. V gave up 5 bases and J gave up 6 bases, with 16 bases separating them. In DNA form, the CDR3 reads TGTGCCAGCAGCCCCACTATGATGAGCGCTGAAGCTTTCTTT. This sequence encodes CASSPTMMSAEAFF. Complete variable domain (other parts from reference TRBV7-3 and TRBJ1-1): GAGVSQTPSNKVTEKGKYVELRCDPISGHTALYWYRQSLGQGPEFLIYFQGTGAADDSGLPNDRFFAVRPEGSVSTLKIQRTERGDSAVYLCASSPTMMSAEAFFGQGTRLTVV.

V and J are TRBV7-2 and TRBJ1-2; TRBD1 might be the D (6 bases). Germline-derived CDR1 and CDR2 are SGHTA and FQGNSA. CDR3 size: 17 residues. Trimming took 5 bases from V and 8 from J, leaving 27 bases between them. The CDR3: CASSLSPRGADVGGYTF. CDR3 nucleotide sequence: TGTGCCAGCAGCCTCAGCCCGAGGGGGGCAGACGTGGGAGGCTACACCTTC.

The chain has TRBV20-1 and TRBJ2-7; perhaps TRBD2 as D (5 bases). The germline V and J ends were trimmed by 1 base and 0 bases, with 7 bases remaining between them. This CDR3 contains 13 residues. Germline CDR1 reads DFQATT; CDR2 reads SNEGSKA (reference sequence). The CDR3 DNA follows: TGCAGTGCTAGAGCTGGGAGCTCCTACGAGCAGTACTTC. Amino acids: CSARAGSSYEQYF.

The chain carries TRBV6-2 or TRBV6-3 and TRBJ1-6, with D perhaps matching TRBD1 (6 bases). Trimming removed 6 bases from V and 7 bases from J, with 13 bases in between. The CDR3 spans 14 residues. Germline-derived CDR1 and CDR2 are MNHEY and SVGEGT. CDR3 coding DNA: TGTGCCAGCAGACTCGGGACATCCAATTCACCCCTCCACTTT. Its translation: CASRLGTSNSPLHF.

This clonotype was counted only a few times. The V gene is TRBV11-1, the J gene TRBJ2-1; 11 nucleotides match TRBD1. This CDR3 region has 19 residues. Germline CDR1 and CDR2: SGHAT and FQDESV (reference sequence). Trimming took 3 bases from V and 4 from J; bases not matched to a gene: 14. The CDR3 reads CASSFVRRGTGGRYNEQFF. CDR3 in DNA: TGTGCCAGCAGCTTCGTACGCCGGGGGACAGGGGGGAGATACAATGAGCAGTTCTTC.

The chain recombines TRBV15 with TRBJ2-3; maybe TRBD2 (6 bases). V lost 3 bases and J lost 5, with 15 bases in between. Germline-derived CDR1 and CDR2 are LNHNV and YYDKDF (reference sequence). This CDR3 has 15 residues. The CDR3 region has the DNA TGTGCCACCAGCAGCCCCGGGGGTCTGAAAGATACGCAGTATTTT. Encoded protein: CATSSPGGLKDTQYF.

The genes are TRBV29-1 and TRBJ2-7; 9 positions match TRBD2. This CDR3 contains 14 residues. Per germline, CDR1 SQVTM and CDR2 ANQGSEA. The ends lost 3 bases at V and 7 bases at J; junction bases unmatched: 10. CDR3 protein: CSVEGSGRSGEQYF. The CDR3 region has the DNA TGCAGCGTTGAGGGTAGCGGGAGATCGGGAGAGCAGTACTTC.

This clonotype was observed a handful of times. The chain carries TRBV20-1 and TRBJ1-6; D possibly corresponds to TRBD1 (6 bases). From germline, CDR1 is DFQATT and CDR2 SNEGSKA (reference sequence). With 3 bases removed from V and 7 bases from J, the gap between germline ends came to 13 bases. The CDR3 sequence is 14 residues long. CDR3 residues: CSARDQGTNSPLHF. The CDR3 DNA reads TGCAGTGCTAGGGATCAGGGGACCAATTCACCCCTCCACTTT.

Only a few counts were recorded for this clonotype. This rearrangement joins TRBV10-2 to TRBJ2-7, with D possibly matching TRBD1 (7 bases). Germline-derived CDR1 and CDR2 are WSHSY and SAAADI. V dropped 2 bases and J dropped 3 bases, with 11 bases sitting between them. The CDR3 runs to 14 residues. CDR3 DNA sequence: TGCGCCAGCAGTGAGGCGGGACAGAACTACGAGCAGTACTTC. This translates into CASSEAGQNYEQYF.

This clonotype came up a few times. This sequence joins TRBV12-3 or TRBV12-4 and TRBJ1-1; 10 bases are a match to TRBD1. The CDR3 runs to 15 residues. Losses at the gene ends were 5 bases for V and 1 base for J; bases not matched to a gene: 4. The CDR3 region has the DNA TGTGCCAGCAGTAACGGACAGGGGGAGAACACTGAAGCTTTCTTT. Translating it yields CASSNGQGENTEAFF.